This T cell receptor (beta chain) was documented in a study of long-term antiretroviral therapy in people with HIV. General study results and limits: Controls showed broader CDR3 length ranges than did the HIV repertoires.

Researchers report immunoSEQ v3.0 was run at survey level. TCRdb's table, derived via immunoSEQ multiplex PCR, lists solely in-frame clones and lacks some. This table has around 30,000 clones, over 85% appearing once. Turning to this clone: What it binds is unknown.

This CDR3 has 16 residues. Trimming shortened V by 0 bases and J by 4 bases, and 13 bases separated the two germline ends. CDR1 is MNHEY and CDR2 is SVGAGI in the germline V gene. The sequences come from unsorted PBMCs, collected 6.2 years after starting antiretroviral therapy. The sequence derives from a man aged 35-49 years with HIV. The V gene is TRBV6-5, the J gene TRBJ2-1; D may match TRBD1 or TRBD2 (7 bases each). The CDR3 DNA is TGTGCCAGCAGTTACTCGGGCAGGGGGGGTTACAATGAGCAGTTCTTC. Protein product: CASSYSGRGGYNEQFF.